This T cell receptor beta chain was sequenced during a study of radiotherapy plus CTLA-4 blockade in lung cancer. General study points: In blood, TCR clones derived from the tumor expanded after radiotherapy plus ipilimumab.

In regard to this clone: Its antigen is unknown.

The CDR3 totals 11 residues. With 7 bases removed from V and 8 bases from J, the gap between germline ends came to 12 bases. Per the germline V gene, CDR1 is SGHNT and CDR2 is YYREEE (reference sequence). The table came from immunoSEQ multiplex PCR; TCRdb's copy has only in-frame clones and leaves some out. The table records about 120,000 clones, just under 80% of them present only once. Ipilimumab-mediated CTLA-4 blockade plus focal radiation was given to patients having chemo-refractory metastatic non-small-cell lung cancer. Sequencing was performed on peripheral blood, taken from a patient treated with radiotherapy plus ipilimumab. The sequence was obtained from a human donor with non-small cell lung cancer who had a partial response to radiotherapy plus ipilimumab. V gene TRBV5-4 combines with J gene TRBJ1-1; D is uncertain. The CDR3 region is CASEFAGEAFF. The CDR3 nucleotides are TGTGCCAGCGAGTTTGCGGGAGAAGCTTTCTTT.